This passage covers 31 T cell receptor beta chains from one sample sequenced in a study of shared clonotypes between healthy human individuals. Naivety among CD8 cells was defined by CD45RO negativity and positive CCR7 selection, thereby excluding terminally differentiated effector memory CD45RA+ cells. This table comes from immunoSEQ multiplex PCR, and its TCRdb copy is limited to in-frame clones, with some not included. Among about 2.1 million clones, 90% to 95% were seen once, and the ten largest hold less than 2%. The sample consisted of naive CD8+ T cells from PBMCs. These TCRs come from a man between 18 and 35 years old in good health. Some clones in this sample may be carry-over from other donors' samples.

The gene calls are TRBV4-1 and TRBJ1-1, with TRBD1 matching over 7 bases. Germline CDR1 MGHRA, CDR2 YSYEKL. Trimming removed 2 bases from V and 5 bases from J; junction bases left unmatched: 17. This CDR3 comprises 18 residues. The CDR3 bases are TGCGCCAGCAGCCAAACTCTTACAGGGGCCTCCTTTGGGACTGAAGCTTTCTTT. Its protein product is CASSQTLTGASFGTEAFF.

The CDR3 sequence: CASSWDRDGYTF. As DNA, the CDR3 is TGTGCCAGCAGTTGGGACAGGGATGGCTACACCTTC. This rearrangement joins TRBV28 to TRBJ1-2, with 9 bases that match TRBD1. This CDR3 contains 12 residues. The J segment lost 6 bases and the V segment lost 4 bases, leaving 0 bases of the junction unmatched. Germline V gene lookup returns CDR1 MDHEN and CDR2 SYDVKM.

J is TRBJ2-1 and V is TRBV19; 11 bases fit TRBD2. The germline CDR1 and CDR2 sequences are LNHDA and SQIVND (reference sequence). Losses at the gene ends were 3 bases for V and 6 bases for J; bases not matched to a gene: 13. The CDR3 runs 18 residues. Here the CDR3 DNA reads TGTGCCAGTAGTATTACTAGCGGGAGCCACAGGGTATTCAATGAGCAGTTCTTC. Amino acids: CASSITSGSHRVFNEQFF.

The chain uses TRBV28 and TRBJ2-7; the match to TRBD2 covers 7 bases. The CDR3 runs to 15 residues. The V gene end was trimmed by 3 bases and the J gene end by 4 bases; junction bases not matched to a gene: 9. Germline CDR1 MDHEN, CDR2 SYDVKM. The CDR3 coding sequence is TGTGCCAGCAGTTTGACGCGGGAGATATGGTACGAGCAGTACTTC. Translation gives CASSLTREIWYEQYF.

The chain couples TRBV4-1 to TRBJ2-7; 8 bases align to TRBD1. V lost 1 base, J lost 5 bases, and 7 bases stayed unmatched. CDR3 size: 15 residues. Germline V CDR1 and CDR2: MGHRA, YSYEKL. The CDR3 reads CASSQVGQGANEQYF. The CDR3 coding sequence is TGCGCCAGCAGCCAAGTGGGGCAGGGGGCCAACGAGCAGTACTTC.

The CDR3 protein is CASSPLDNSYEQYF. The CDR3 DNA is TGTGCCAGCTCACCACTCGACAATTCCTACGAGCAGTACTTC. The chain employs TRBV18 and TRBJ2-7; no clear D. Trimming took 1 base from V and 1 from J, leaving 8 bases between them. Germline CDR1 and CDR2: KGHSH and LQKENI. CDR3 length: 14 amino acids.

To note about this clone: Distinct nucleotide sequences in the sample also encode this CDR3. The chain carries TRBV27 and TRBJ2-5, with a weak D call TRBD2 (6 bases). The CDR3 extends over 13 amino acids. Germline V gene sequence: CDR1 MNHEY, CDR2 SMNVEV (reference sequence). Trimming took off 4 bases at V and 1 base at J, with 7 bases between the two ends. The CDR3, as DNA: TGTGCCAGCAGTTGGGGGGTCCAAGAGACCCAGTACTTC. Residues: CASSWGVQETQYF.

This clone was detected once. The chain links TRBV30 to TRBJ2-5; a weak D match, TRBD1 (5 bases). The end of the DNA fits TRBJ2-7 better, so the J call may be wrong. Germline CDR1 GTSNPN, CDR2 SVGIG (reference sequence). The CDR3 covers 17 residues. In nucleotides, the CDR3 is TGTGCCTGGAGTGTATCAGGGCGGCCTTTGAGTGCCTACGAGCAGTACTTC. Translating it yields CAWSVSGRPLSAYEQYF.

This sequence joins TRBV27 and TRBJ2-5, with TRBD1 identical over 8 bases. The junction had 10 bases not matched to a gene; V was cut back by 5 bases and J by 2 bases. The CDR3 consists of 16 residues. In germline, CDR1 is MNHEY, CDR2 SMNVEV (reference sequence). This CDR3 reads CASSPSTGELQETQYF. The CDR3 coding sequence is TGTGCCAGCAGTCCCTCGACAGGGGAGTTACAAGAGACCCAGTACTTC.

The rearrangement links TRBV5-1 to TRBJ1-1; 7 bases map to TRBD1. The CDR3 loop spans 14 amino acids. The junction had 12 bases not matched to a gene; V was cut back by 3 bases and J by 10 bases. Looked up from germline, CDR1 is SGHRS and CDR2 is YFSETQ. CDR3 in DNA: TGCGCCAGCAGCTATCCCAATAGGCAGGGGGGAGCTTTCTTT. This sequence encodes CASSYPNRQGGAFF.

This clone was observed a single time. V usage is TRBV28 and J usage is TRBJ1-2, with 9 nucleotides matching TRBD1. There are 14 residues in the CDR3. V dropped 2 bases and J dropped 6; count of bases not matched to a gene: 4. Germline V gives CDR1 MDHEN, CDR2 SYDVKM. The CDR3 region has the DNA TGTGCCAGCAGTTTAACAGGGGGCTGGGATGGCTACACCTTC. Translation: CASSLTGGWDGYTF.

The chain uses TRBV7-9 and TRBJ2-1; D gene uncertain. Between the trimmed V and J ends, which lost 5 bases and 0 bases, there was a span of 11 bases. Germline V gene data show CDR1 as SEHNR and CDR2 as FQNEAQ (reference sequence). The CDR3 totals 15 residues. The CDR3: CASSPNWGSYNEQFF. DNA for the CDR3: TGTGCCAGCAGCCCTAACTGGGGCTCCTACAATGAGCAGTTCTTC.

As regards this clone: The sample carries other DNA sequences with the same CDR3. The chain uses TRBV27 and TRBJ1-1; 10 bases match TRBD1. Trimming took 5 bases from V and 5 from J; bases not matched to a gene: 5. The CDR3 is 14 amino acids. CDR1 and CDR2 (germline): MNHEY, SMNVEV (reference sequence). As DNA, the CDR3 is TGTGCCAGCAGTCCGCGGACAGGGGGAACTGAAGCTTTCTTT. It codes for CASSPRTGGTEAFF.

The V gene is TRBV27, the J gene TRBJ2-5; D is possibly TRBD1 (5 bases). Germline V gives CDR1 MNHEY, CDR2 SMNVEV (reference sequence). This CDR3 spans 19 amino acids. The V end lost 2 bases, the J end lost 3 bases, and 25 bases lay between the germline ends. The CDR3 is CASSLLYHQGSFSKETQYF. The DNA for the CDR3 is TGTGCCAGCAGTTTACTATATCACCAGGGTTCCTTCTCCAAAGAGACCCAGTACTTC.

The chain uses TRBV5-1 and TRBJ2-7, with 10 positions matching TRBD2. Germline CDR1 SGHRS, CDR2 YFSETQ. This CDR3 comprises 15 residues. Trimming took 0 bases from V and 5 from J; bases not matched to a gene: 5. Written as DNA, the CDR3 is TGCGCCAGCAGCTTGGGGGGACTAGCGCCCCACGAGCAGTACTTC. Translation gives CASSLGGLAPHEQYF.

The J gene is TRBJ1-5, the V gene TRBV7-2, with unresolved D. Germline CDR1 is SGHTA and CDR2 is FQGNSA. This CDR3 has 12 amino acids. V was pared by 2 bases and J by 9 bases, with 8 bases between. In nucleotides, the CDR3 is TGTGCCAGCAGCTTATATTTAGGGCCCCAGCATTTT. It codes for CASSLYLGPQHF.

The chain uses TRBV28 and TRBJ2-7; D possibly corresponds to TRBD1 (6 bases). V shed 6 bases and J shed 3 bases, with 12 bases lying between them. Germline V lookup: CDR1 MDHEN, CDR2 SYDVKM. This CDR3 has 13 residues. CDR3 loop: CASRPGHVYEQYF. The CDR3 bases are TGTGCCAGCAGACCGGGACACGTCTACGAGCAGTACTTC.

This clone appeared a single time. The chain joins TRBV28 to TRBJ2-3; 7 bases map to TRBD2. The CDR3 extends over 19 amino acids. Germline lookup yields CDR1 MDHEN and CDR2 SYDVKM. With V trimmed by 3 bases and J by 3 bases, 18 bases remained unmatched. Here the CDR3 reads CASSLDGAETSDNTDTQYF. The CDR3 bases are TGTGCCAGCAGTTTGGACGGTGCGGAAACTAGCGACAATACAGATACGCAGTATTTT.

As to this clone: Other DNA sequences in the same sample also yield this CDR3. The chain recombines TRBV7-9 with TRBJ2-3, with D unresolved. Per germline, CDR1 SEHNR and CDR2 FQNEAQ (reference sequence). The V gene lost 4 bases and the J gene lost 4 bases, with 6 bases spanning the gap. The length of the CDR3 is 12 residues. The CDR3 bases are TGTGCCAGCAGCTCTCTTTCAGATACGCAGTATTTT. Protein: CASSSLSDTQYF.

The chain uses TRBV13 and TRBJ2-7, with D possibly being TRBD1 (6 bases). This CDR3 has 15 amino acids. V shed 2 bases and J shed 0 bases, with 11 bases lying between them. Germline V CDR1 and CDR2: PRHDT, FYEKMQ (reference sequence). CDR3 nucleotides: TGTGCCAGCAGCTTACAGGGGACCTTCTCCTACGAGCAGTACTTC. Translation: CASSLQGTFSYEQYF.

The chain combines TRBV6-5 with TRBJ2-7; perhaps D is TRBD1 or TRBD2 (5 bases each). The CDR3 has 13 residues. V was cut by 4 bases and J by 7 bases, with 14 bases left in between. Germline loops: CDR1 MNHEY, CDR2 SVGAGI. CDR3 sequence reads: CASSSGRGLEQYF. The CDR3 DNA follows: TGTGCCAGCAGTTCGGGACGGGGATTGGAGCAGTACTTC.

The chain couples TRBV29-1 to TRBJ2-1, with 10 positions matching TRBD2. V shed 4 bases, J shed 9 bases, and the junction held 9 bases outside the gene matches. The germline CDR1 and CDR2 sequences are SQVTM and ANQGSEA. This CDR3 region has 14 residues. CDR3 protein: CSVAGTSDGSEQFF. The CDR3 DNA reads as TGCAGCGTTGCCGGGACTAGCGACGGAAGTGAGCAGTTCTTC.

V is TRBV4-1 and J is TRBJ2-7; D possibly matches TRBD1 or TRBD2 (5 bases each). Trimming pared 4 bases from V and 0 bases from J, leaving 22 bases between. Germline CDR1 reads MGHRA; CDR2 reads YSYEKL. This CDR3 comprises 18 residues. The CDR3 region is CASSPEPYGTYVSYEQYF. The CDR3 region has the DNA TGCGCCAGCAGCCCGGAACCGTATGGGACCTACGTCTCCTACGAGCAGTACTTC.

The genes are TRBV4-1 and TRBJ1-5, with D tentatively TRBD1 (5 bases). Germline CDR1 MGHRA, CDR2 YSYEKL. V was trimmed by 1 base and J by 1 base, leaving 11 bases between them. This CDR3 region has 16 residues. CDR3 nucleotides: TGCGCCAGCAGCCAAGGGGGCCGGGACAGCAATCAGCCCCAGCATTTT. Amino acid sequence: CASSQGGRDSNQPQHF.

This chain links TRBV28 with TRBJ2-2; TRBD2 aligns across 9 bases. After removal of 3 bases from V and 6 bases from J, the junction contained 5 bases not matched to a gene. CDR1 MDHEN and CDR2 SYDVKM come from the germline V gene. CDR3 length: 15 residues. CDR3 sequence reads: CASSFASGMAGELFF. CDR3 nucleotides: TGTGCCAGCAGTTTTGCTAGCGGGATGGCCGGGGAGCTGTTTTTT.

The J gene is TRBJ2-2, the V gene TRBV7-8; tentative D call: TRBD1 (6 bases). The ends were cut back, 7 bases at V and 5 bases at J, with 23 bases in the middle. Germline CDR1 SGHVS, CDR2 FQNEAQ. The CDR3 is made up of 17 amino acids. CDR3 nucleotide sequence: TGTGCCAGCACCCGTACTATACAGGGTCGTGGAACCGGGGAGCTGTTTTTT. It specifies CASTRTIQGRGTGELFF.

As for this clone: The identical CDR3 is also encoded by other nucleotide sequences in the sample. The chain has TRBV9 and TRBJ1-5; a possible D gene is TRBD1 (5 bases). Germline values: CDR1 SGDLS, CDR2 YYNGEE. Trimming took off 4 bases at V and 2 bases at J, with 7 bases between the two ends. CDR3 length: 13 residues. CDR3 residues: CASSSGGNQPQHF. The CDR3 DNA reads as TGTGCCAGCAGCTCGGGGGGCAATCAGCCCCAGCATTTT. The full variable domain, in which reference TRBV9 and TRBJ1-5 provide the parts outside the CDR3, is DSGVTQTPKHLITATGQRVTLRCSPRSGDLSVYWYQQSLDQGLQFLIQYYNGEERAKGNILERFSAQQFPDLHSELNLSSLELGDSALYFCASSSGGNQPQHFGDGTRLSIL.

CDR3 region: CASSQEGAGSGNTIYF. The CDR3 DNA sequence: TGCGCCAGCAGCCAAGAGGGGGCAGGGTCTGGAAACACCATATATTTT. The V and J genes are TRBV4-3 and TRBJ1-3; D is possibly TRBD1 (6 bases). This CDR3 spans 16 amino acids. Trimming removed 0 bases from V and 1 base from J, with 10 bases in between. From germline, CDR1 is LGHNA and CDR2 YSLEER.

The rearrangement uses TRBV7-9 and TRBJ1-4; possible D gene TRBD1, 5 bases. The V and J ends lost 4 bases and 7 bases respectively, with 7 bases between them. CDR1 is SEHNR, CDR2 FQNEAQ, per germline (reference sequence). The CDR3 is 12 amino acids. The CDR3 DNA reads TGTGCCAGCAGCTCGACAGTTGAAAAACTGTTTTTT. Its protein is CASSSTVEKLFF.

On this clone itself: Germline is not matched at one junction end, which may reflect a read error. The genes are TRBV27 and TRBJ2-7; 12 bases fit TRBD1. The CDR3 runs 17 residues. Germline V gives CDR1 MNHEY, CDR2 SMNVEV (reference sequence). The CDR3 loop reads CASSLSPGTGGSHEQYF. CDR3 bases: TGTGCCAGCAGTTTGTCACCTGGGACAGGGGGCTCCCACGAGCAGTACTTC.

DNA of the CDR3: TGTGCCAGCAGTTTGTCAGGTGGGGCGTTCCTCTACGAGCAGTACTTC. It encodes CASSLSGGAFLYEQYF. This chain links TRBV27 with TRBJ2-7; TRBD1 might be the D (5 bases). CDR1 is MNHEY, CDR2 SMNVEV, per germline (reference sequence). This CDR3 spans 16 amino acids. V gave up 3 bases and J gave up 3 bases, with 18 bases separating them.